This T cell receptor (beta chain) came from a study of OX40 agonist ivuxolimab in advanced cancers. This clone has only one observation. This CDR3 contains 15 residues. Trimming cost V 2 bases and J 3 bases, with 14 bases left between them. Germline loops: CDR1 ENHRY, CDR2 SYGVKD. The protocol was immunoSEQ multiplex PCR, while the TCRdb copy is restricted to in-frame clones and leaves out a portion. The table includes roughly 34,000 clones, approximately 88% detected once. This specimen was CD4+ or CD8+ T cells sorted from blood, taken in a trial of the OX40 agonist ivuxolimab. The TCR was taken from an adult with an advanced solid tumor such as melanoma, head and neck, liver or kidney cancer. The chain links TRBV10-3 to TRBJ2-7, with a tentative D call TRBD1 (6 bases). CDR3 sequence: CAISETQGPLYEQYF. In DNA, the CDR3 is TGTGCCATCAGTGAGACACAGGGTCCTCTCTACGAGCAGTACTTC.